The TCR beta chain described here comes from a study of cytomegalovirus exposure and HLA in healthy donors. Concerning this clone: Its antigen remains unknown.

Primers for the PCR totalled 60 Vbeta and 13 Jbeta. As originally analysed: Later work found 65 million to 100 million unique TCR beta chains, with roughly 11 million shared. The protocol was immunoSEQ multiplex PCR, while the TCRdb copy is restricted to in-frame clones and leaves out a portion. V and J calls and clone size are given by that table; D and trimming were obtained from the DNA. The top ten hold 5.6% of the sample, which has around 100,000 clones, roughly 81% seen once. Study-wide findings and caveats: Later on, analysis showed that most CMV-associated TCR beta chains appeared to be HLA-restricted.

The CDR3 runs to 13 residues. CDR1 SGHNT and CDR2 YYREEE come from the germline V gene (reference sequence). V was shortened by 4 bases and J by 3 bases, with 10 bases between the two germline ends. Healthy bone marrow donors made up the donors. The chain combines TRBV5-4 with TRBJ1-1; a weak D match, TRBD1 (6 bases). This receptor was identified in a woman aged 18 to 35 in good health and CMV-seropositive. Sequenced input: PBMCs. For the CDR3, the DNA is TGTGCCAGCAGCGGGGGCTACGACACTGAAGCTTTCTTT. It encodes CASSGGYDTEAFF.